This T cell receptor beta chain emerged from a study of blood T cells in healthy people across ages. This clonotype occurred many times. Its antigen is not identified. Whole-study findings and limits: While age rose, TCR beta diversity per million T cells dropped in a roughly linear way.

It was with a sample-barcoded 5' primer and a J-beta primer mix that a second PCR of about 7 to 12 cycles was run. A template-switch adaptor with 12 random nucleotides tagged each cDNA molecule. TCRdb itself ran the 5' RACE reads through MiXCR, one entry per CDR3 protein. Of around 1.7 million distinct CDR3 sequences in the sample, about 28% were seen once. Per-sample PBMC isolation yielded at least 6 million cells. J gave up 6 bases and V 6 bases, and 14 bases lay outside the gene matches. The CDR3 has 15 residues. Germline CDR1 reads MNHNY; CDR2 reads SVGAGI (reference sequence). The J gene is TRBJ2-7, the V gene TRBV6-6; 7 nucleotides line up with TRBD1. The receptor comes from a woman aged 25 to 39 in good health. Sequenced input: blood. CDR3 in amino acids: CASSYRGATSPEQYF. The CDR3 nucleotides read TGTGCCAGCAGCTACAGGGGCGCTACGTCTCCCGAGCAGTACTTC.